This TCR beta chain appears in the sequencing data of a study of T cells of healthy individuals. Per germline, CDR1 LGHDT and CDR2 YNNKEL (reference sequence). V shed 4 bases and J 5 bases; nucleotides not matched to a gene: 8. This CDR3 is built from 15 residues. This clonotype was detected ten times or more. Via MiXCR, TCRdb re-called the 5' RACE reads, giving one row per CDR3 protein. The data hold 60,000 to 80,000 distinct CDR3 sequences, with 15% to 20% observed a single time. The receptor comes from a human donor in good health. The rearrangement joins TRBV3-1 to TRBJ2-3; TRBD2 matches 8 bases. The CDR3 DNA follows: TGTGCCAGCAGCCCCTACCTCGGGGGGGTAGATACGCAGTATTTT. Translation: CASSPYLGGVDTQYF.